The 19 T cell receptor beta chains presented below share a single source sample, sequenced in a study of cytomegalovirus exposure and HLA in healthy donors. This PCR relied on a set of 60 Vbeta primers and 13 Jbeta primers. TCRdb's table, derived via immunoSEQ multiplex PCR, lists solely in-frame clones and lacks some. Here the sample spans 200,000 or so clones, 81% being singletons. The specimen was PBMCs. The receptors come from a man over 45 in good health and CMV-seronegative.

The chain has TRBV10-3 and TRBJ1-4, with D unclear. The V gene's germline CDR1 is ENHRY and CDR2 SYGVKD. CDR3 length equals 12 residues. V was cut by 8 bases and J by 6 bases, with 10 bases left in between. CDR3 nucleotides: TGTGCCATCGGCCAGCGAGATGAAAAACTGTTTTTT. Residues: CAIGQRDEKLFF.

The V and J genes are TRBV7-2 and TRBJ2-5; D perhaps matches TRBD2 (6 bases). The CDR3 sequence is 14 residues long. V was cut by 6 bases and J by 5 bases, with 16 bases left in between. Germline CDR1 SGHTA, CDR2 FQGNSA. CDR3 DNA sequence: TGTGCCAGCAGTCCGCTAGCGATGGAGGAGACCCAGTACTTC. Translating gives CASSPLAMEETQYF.

The J gene is TRBJ1-2, the V gene TRBV9; no clear D. Trimming cost V 4 bases and J 8 bases, with 15 bases left between them. CDR1 is SGDLS and CDR2 is YYNGEE in the germline V gene. The length of the CDR3 is 13 residues. CDR3 coding DNA: TGTGCCAGCAGCTCCTCCCGAACCGGGGGCTACACCTTC. This sequence encodes CASSSSRTGGYTF.

This rearrangement joins TRBV4-1 to TRBJ1-4; D unclear. In germline, CDR1 is MGHRA, CDR2 YSYEKL. The CDR3 length is 14 residues. Trimming removed 4 bases at V and 11 bases at J, with 17 bases between. The CDR3 region is CASSLLTFTDKLFF. The CDR3 DNA sequence: TGCGCCAGCAGCCTATTAACCTTTACAGATAAACTGTTTTTT.

Concerning this clone itself: At one boundary the junction diverges from the germline segment, which might be a read error. This chain joins TRBV7-9 and TRBJ2-2, with 10 bases identical to TRBD1. CDR1 and CDR2 (germline): SEHNR, FQNEAQ (reference sequence). The CDR3 loop spans 13 amino acids. The CDR3 spells CASSLSAEGQGIF. The CDR3 bases are TGTGCCAGCAGCTTATCTGCAGAGGGACAGGGGATTTTT. The variable domain in full, with the rest retrieved from reference TRBV7-9 and TRBJ2-2, is DTGVSQNPRHKITKRGQNVTFRCDPISEHNRLYWYRQTLGQGPEFLTYFQNEAQLEKSRLLSDRFSAERPKGSFSTLEIQRTEQGDSAMYLCASSLSAEGQGIFGEGSRLTVL.

V usage is TRBV18 and J usage is TRBJ2-5, with 7 bases matching TRBD1. Germline loops: CDR1 KGHSH, CDR2 LQKENI. This CDR3 region has 15 residues. V lost 4 bases, J lost 0 bases, and 5 bases stayed unmatched. The CDR3 sequence is CASSRDRLYQETQYF. Written as DNA, the CDR3 is TGTGCCAGCTCACGGGACAGACTTTACCAAGAGACCCAGTACTTC.

The chain couples TRBV7-6 to TRBJ2-1; 10 positions agree with TRBD2. The CDR3 length is 16 residues. Germline CDR1 reads SGHVS; CDR2 reads FNYEAQ. Unmatched junction bases numbered 8, after V lost 5 bases and J lost 4 bases. The CDR3 DNA sequence: TGTGCCAGCAGCCTCAATAGCGGGGGGCCTTACAATGAGCAGTTCTTC. Protein: CASSLNSGGPYNEQFF.

This clone has just a few counts. The rearrangement uses TRBV2 and TRBJ2-7, with TRBD1 matching 7 bases. The CDR3 runs 13 residues. Trimming took 5 bases from V and 4 from J; bases not matched to a gene: 5. CDR1 and CDR2 from the germline V gene are SNHLY and FYNNEI. The CDR3 DNA sequence: TGTGCCAGCAGTCGCCGGGACAGATACGAGCAGTACTTC. Protein sequence: CASSRRDRYEQYF.

This clone was seen once. The V and J genes are TRBV5-6 and TRBJ2-7; a weak D match, TRBD1 (6 bases). Germline values: CDR1 SGHDT, CDR2 YYEEEE. Trimming shortened V by 0 bases and J by 6 bases, and 7 bases separated the two germline ends. The CDR3 runs 12 residues. The CDR3 DNA sequence: TGTGCCAGCAGCTTGGTAGGGGGCGAGCAGTACTTC. This codes for CASSLVGGEQYF.

The V gene is TRBV7-2, the J gene TRBJ1-5; D is ambiguous. The germline V and J ends were trimmed by 2 bases and 6 bases, with 8 bases remaining between them. The CDR3 extends over 13 amino acids. Germline CDR1 SGHTA, CDR2 FQGNSA. In nucleotides, the CDR3 is TGTGCCAGCAGCTTACTCCACGGTCAGCCCCAGCATTTT. Translating gives CASSLLHGQPQHF. The whole variable domain, filled in from reference TRBV7-2 and TRBJ1-5, reads GAGVSQSPSNKVTEKGKDVELRCDPISGHTALYWYRQSLGQGLEFLIYFQGNSAPDKSGLPSDRFSAERTGGSVSTLTIQRTQQEDSAVYLCASSLLHGQPQHFGDGTRLSIL.

V gene TRBV5-4 combines with J gene TRBJ2-3, with D perhaps matching TRBD1 (6 bases). Trimming removed 1 base at V and 2 bases at J, with 8 bases between. There are 14 residues in the CDR3. Per the germline V gene, CDR1 is SGHNT and CDR2 is YYREEE (reference sequence). The CDR3 reads CASSLQGPTDTQYF. In DNA form, the CDR3 reads TGTGCCAGCAGCTTGCAGGGGCCCACAGATACGCAGTATTTT.

The gene calls are TRBV15 and TRBJ1-2, with 7 nucleotides matching TRBD1. The trim removed 6 bases at V and 1 base at J, leaving 2 bases unmatched. The germline V gene encodes CDR1 LNHNV and CDR2 YYDKDF (reference sequence). The CDR3 is 13 residues long. The chain's CDR3 is CATRDRFNYGYTF. The CDR3, as DNA: TGTGCCACCAGGGACAGGTTTAACTATGGCTACACCTTC. Full variable domain (missing parts from reference TRBV15 and TRBJ1-2): DAMVIQNPRYQVTQFGKPVTLSCSQTLNHNVMYWYQQKSSQAPKLLFHYYDKDFNNEADTPDNFQSRRPNTSFCFLDIRSPGLGDTAMYLCATRDRFNYGYTFGSGTRLTVV.

V is TRBV7-2 and J is TRBJ2-1; maybe TRBD1 (6 bases). CDR1 and CDR2 from the germline V gene are SGHTA and FQGNSA. V lost 5 bases, J lost 2 bases, and 13 bases lay in between. This CDR3 comprises 15 residues. CDR3 in DNA: TGTGCCAGCAGCGAGAGAGGGACACCCTACAATGAGCAGTTCTTC. Amino acids: CASSERGTPYNEQFF.

V gene TRBV15 combines with J gene TRBJ1-5, with 7 bases matching TRBD1. CDR3 length equals 17 residues. Germline V gives CDR1 LNHNV, CDR2 YYDKDF (reference sequence). Losses at the gene ends were 3 bases for V and 7 bases for J; bases not matched to a gene: 15. The CDR3: CATSRTWDRAFTQPQHF. CDR3 sequence (DNA): TGTGCCACCAGCAGGACTTGGGACAGAGCGTTCACCCAGCCCCAGCATTTT.

The rearrangement links TRBV6-1 to TRBJ2-7; a possible D gene is TRBD1 (5 bases). With 0 bases removed from V and 6 bases from J, the gap between germline ends came to 12 bases. CDR1 is MNHNS, CDR2 SASEGT, per germline. The CDR3 extends over 14 amino acids. CDR3 DNA: TGTGCCAGCAGTGAAGCTGGGGCCTGGGGCGAGCAGTACTTC. Translated, it gives CASSEAGAWGEQYF.

Note on this clone: This specimen includes other DNA sequences encoding the same CDR3. The V and J genes are TRBV5-1 and TRBJ1-4; D unresolved. This CDR3 is built from 15 residues. Germline V gives CDR1 SGHRS, CDR2 YFSETQ. The V gene lost 2 bases and the J gene lost 7 bases, with 15 bases spanning the gap. The CDR3, as DNA: TGCGCCAGCAGCTTACAAGGGAGCCCGGGTGAAAAACTGTTTTTT. Protein product: CASSLQGSPGEKLFF.

This chain connects TRBV2 to TRBJ2-1; TRBD2 matches at 8 bases. The CDR3 spans 15 residues. The V gene's germline CDR1 is SNHLY and CDR2 FYNNEI. Trimming at V came to 8 bases and at J to 5 bases, leaving 11 bases not matched to a gene. The CDR3 spells CASEDRGGWNNEQFF. For the CDR3, the DNA is TGTGCCAGCGAAGATCGGGGGGGGTGGAACAATGAGCAGTTCTTC. The full variable domain, in which reference TRBV2 and TRBJ2-1 provide the parts outside the CDR3, is EPEVTQTPSHQVTQMGQEVILRCVPISNHLYFYWYRQILGQKVEFLVSFYNNEISEKSEIFDDQFSVERPDGSNFTLKIRSTKLEDSAMYFCASEDRGGWNNEQFFGPGTRLTVL.

The V gene is TRBV10-3, the J gene TRBJ2-1; 14 bases align to TRBD2. J lost 2 bases, V lost 5 bases, and 5 bases had no gene match. CDR1 ENHRY and CDR2 SYGVKD come from the germline V gene. CDR3 length: 17 amino acids. CDR3 protein: CAISPTSGGVPYNEQFF. The DNA for the CDR3 is TGTGCCATCAGTCCGACTAGCGGGGGGGTCCCCTACAATGAGCAGTTCTTC.

A single count supports this clone. The rearrangement uses TRBV5-1 and TRBJ1-4; TRBD1 is a possible D gene (5 bases). Between the trimmed V and J ends, which lost 0 bases and 2 bases, there was a span of 8 bases. The CDR3 has 15 residues. Germline-derived CDR1 and CDR2 are SGHRS and YFSETQ. CDR3 in DNA: TGCGCCAGCAGCTTGGCGGGGGTCACTAATGAAAAACTGTTTTTT. Protein product: CASSLAGVTNEKLFF.